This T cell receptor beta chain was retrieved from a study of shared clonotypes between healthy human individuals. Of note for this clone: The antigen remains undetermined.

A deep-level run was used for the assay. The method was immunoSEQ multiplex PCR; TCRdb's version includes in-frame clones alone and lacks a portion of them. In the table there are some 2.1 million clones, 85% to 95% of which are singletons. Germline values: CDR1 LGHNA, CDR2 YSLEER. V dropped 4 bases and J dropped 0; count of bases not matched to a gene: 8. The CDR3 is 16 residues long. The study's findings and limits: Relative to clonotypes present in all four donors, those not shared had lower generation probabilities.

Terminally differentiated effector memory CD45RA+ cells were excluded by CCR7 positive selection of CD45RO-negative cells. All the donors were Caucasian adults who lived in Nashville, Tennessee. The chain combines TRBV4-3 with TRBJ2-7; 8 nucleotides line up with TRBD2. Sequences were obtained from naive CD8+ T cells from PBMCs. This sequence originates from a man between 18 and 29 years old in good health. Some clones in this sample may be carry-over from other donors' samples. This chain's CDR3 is CASSPSASGFSYEQYF. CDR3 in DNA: TGCGCCAGCAGCCCATCGGCTAGCGGGTTCTCCTACGAGCAGTACTTC.